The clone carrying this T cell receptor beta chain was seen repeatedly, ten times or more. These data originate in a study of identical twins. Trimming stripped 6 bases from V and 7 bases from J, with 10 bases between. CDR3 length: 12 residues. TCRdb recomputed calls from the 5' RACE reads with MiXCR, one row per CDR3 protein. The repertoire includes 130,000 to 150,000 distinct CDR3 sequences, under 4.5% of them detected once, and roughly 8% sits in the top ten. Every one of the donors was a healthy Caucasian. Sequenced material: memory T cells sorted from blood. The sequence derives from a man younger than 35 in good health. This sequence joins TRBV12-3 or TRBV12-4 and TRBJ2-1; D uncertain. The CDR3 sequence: CASRTSLNEQFF. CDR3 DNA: TGTGCCAGCAGGACTTCTTTGAATGAGCAGTTCTTC.